This T cell receptor beta chain emerged from a study of T cell responses to AZD1222 COVID-19 vaccine. The study, taken as a whole, reports: Per reports, nearly half of all spike-specific TCRs target regions that are unmutated in variants. Donors were mostly white British, more females; clonal diversity possibly underestimated.

In this sample, this clone turned up a few times. The antigen is not known. TCRdb keeps only in-frame clones here, not all; method: immunoSEQ multiplex PCR. The table has about 100,000 clones, approximately 91% seen once. The junction had 5 bases not matched to a gene; V was cut back by 5 bases and J by 1 base. Germline V gene lookup returns CDR1 MDHEN and CDR2 SYDVKM. The CDR3 is 17 residues long. The sample was peripheral blood, taken on day 0 of AZD1222 vaccination. The chain couples TRBV28 to TRBJ2-6, with 10 nucleotides matching TRBD1. The clonotype originates from an adult in good health. Here the CDR3 DNA reads TGTGCCAGCAGTATAGGGGACAGGGGATCTGGGGCCAACGTCCTGACTTTC. It encodes CASSIGDRGSGANVLTF.